These 2 T cell receptor beta chains came from one sample sequenced in a study of T cell repertoires in cytomegalovirus infection. TCRdb re-derived calls from the reads in MiXCR, one entry per CDR3 protein. The table shows 250,000 or so distinct CDR3 sequences, with roughly 10% occurring only once. Sequenced sample: PBMCs. The receptors derive from a human donor in good health (CMV status not recorded). Some clones in this sample may be carry-over from other donors' samples.

This clonotype was found once. The gene calls are TRBV28 and TRBJ2-7; TRBD1 matches 8 bases. Trimming removed 5 bases from V and 3 bases from J; junction bases left unmatched: 12. The CDR3 totals 16 residues. Germline CDR1 is MDHEN and CDR2 is SYDVKM. The CDR3 sequence is CASSLDQGATGYEQYF. CDR3 nucleotides: TGTGCCAGCAGTCTAGATCAGGGGGCGACCGGCTACGAGCAGTACTTC.

This clonotype showed up many times. This chain links TRBV25-1 with TRBJ2-5, with D maybe TRBD2 (6 bases). Trimming stripped 7 bases from V and 5 bases from J, with 14 bases between. CDR3 length: 13 amino acids. From germline, CDR1 is MGHDK and CDR2 SYGVNS. CDR3 bases: TGTGCCAGCAACCTGAAGGGAGGCGAGACCCAGTACTTC. It codes for CASNLKGGETQYF.